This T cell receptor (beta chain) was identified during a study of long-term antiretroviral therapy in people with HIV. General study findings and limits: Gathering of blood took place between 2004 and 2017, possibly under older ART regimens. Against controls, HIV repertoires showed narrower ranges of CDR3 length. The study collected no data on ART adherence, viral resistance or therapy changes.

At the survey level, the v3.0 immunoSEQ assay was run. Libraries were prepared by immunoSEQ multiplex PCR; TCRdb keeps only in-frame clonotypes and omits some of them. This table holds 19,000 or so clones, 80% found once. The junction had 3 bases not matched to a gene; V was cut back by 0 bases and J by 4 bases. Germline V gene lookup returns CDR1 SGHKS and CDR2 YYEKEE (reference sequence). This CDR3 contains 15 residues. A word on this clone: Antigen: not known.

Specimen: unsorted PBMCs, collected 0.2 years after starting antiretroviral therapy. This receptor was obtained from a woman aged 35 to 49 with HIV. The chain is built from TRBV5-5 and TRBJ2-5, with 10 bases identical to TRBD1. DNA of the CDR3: TGTGCCAGCAGCTTGGCCGGGACAGGGGCAGAGACCCAGTACTTC. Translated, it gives CASSLAGTGAETQYF.